What follows describes a single T cell receptor (beta chain). Its matching antigen is unknown. The record originates from a study of cytomegalovirus exposure and HLA in healthy donors. Overall study results and limits: The study found most TCR sequences rare, yet found some public TCRs in many donors. There were 150 to 200 TCR beta chains listed as cytomegalovirus-associated.

Both 60 Vbeta primers and 13 Jbeta primers went into the PCR. Measured with immunoSEQ multiplex PCR; TCRdb has only the in-frame clones, and not every one. The table lists 150,000 to 200,000 clones, just over 75% of them singletons. Trimming took 5 bases from V and 6 from J, leaving 14 bases between them. The CDR3 covers 13 residues. CDR1 is SGHTA and CDR2 is FQGTGA in the germline V gene. The sequenced sample was PBMCs. The receptor was derived from a woman aged 25 to 39 in good health and CMV-seropositive. The chain is built from TRBV7-3 and TRBJ2-7, with D tentatively TRBD2 (5 bases). The CDR3: CASSRGSGSEQYF. In nucleotides, the CDR3 is TGTGCCAGCAGCCGCGGAAGCGGTTCCGAGCAGTACTTC.